The sample holds many counts of the clone carrying this TCR beta chain. Its target is not known. This entry comes from a study of T-cell reconstitution after alpha-beta-depleted transplantation in children. The study, taken as a whole, reports: T-cell numbers and diversity one year post-transplant derived largely from freshly generated T cells. Where some patients showed high TCRbeta diversity at day 60, it came from recipient T cells and thymic progenitors that had survived. Expanded graft clones, several hundred of them, were reportedly the source of alpha-beta T cells about two months after transplant.

Unmatched junction bases numbered 8, after V lost 0 bases and J lost 0 bases. The CDR3 is 18 residues long. The germline V gene has CDR1 LGHNT and CDR2 FRNRAP. It was with unique molecular identifiers that the TCRbeta library was prepared. TCRdb reprocessed the PCR reads via MiXCR and lists one record per CDR3 protein. The profile shows just over 200,000 distinct CDR3 sequences, 7.5% to 9.5% of them singletons. The material was PBMCs, mostly from graft donor cells, obtained 360 days after TCRalphabeta/CD19-depleted stem cell transplant. The receptor's source is a male patient between 2 and 9 years old who had a stem cell transplant for acute myeloid leukemia, so the T cells may come from the graft donor. The chain is built from TRBV12-5 and TRBJ1-5; TRBD1 matches 7 bases. Written as DNA, the CDR3 is TGTGCTAGTGGTTTGGTACAGGGGACCGCGCATAGCAATCAGCCCCAGCATTTT. Protein sequence: CASGLVQGTAHSNQPQHF.